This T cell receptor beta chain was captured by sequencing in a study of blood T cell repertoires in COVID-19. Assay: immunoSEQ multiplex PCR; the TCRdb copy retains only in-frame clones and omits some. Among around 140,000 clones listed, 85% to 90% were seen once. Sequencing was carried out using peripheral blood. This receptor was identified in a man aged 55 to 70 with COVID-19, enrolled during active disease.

The CDR3 nucleotides are TGTGCCAGCTCACCACAGAAGGGAGCGGGAAACACCATATATTTT. It encodes CASSPQKGAGNTIYF. The chain combines TRBV18 with TRBJ1-3; D not certain. V lost 1 base, J lost 4 bases, and 11 bases lay in between. Germline assignment: CDR1 KGHSH and CDR2 LQKENI. The CDR3 sequence is 15 residues long.